One and the same sample provided the 25 T cell receptor beta chains below, sequenced in a study of blood T cells in healthy people across ages (dated by TCRdb to about 2015). Libraries came from 5' RACE. The listed sequencing device is Illumina HiSeq 2500. A second roughly 6 to 11 cycle PCR used a sample-barcoded 5' primer and a J-beta primer mix. TCRdb reprocessed the public reads (quality trimming at Q25 with fastp, clone calling with MiXCR) and kept in-frame beta chains. CDR3 protein duplicates are merged, each entry listing the most common genes and DNA. The sample table records approximately 780,000 distinct CDR3 sequences; roughly 25% of these occur just once. Over 2.5% of the sample is held by the ten biggest clonotypes. A further study also used this sample, focusing on T cells of mothers and their children.

Sequencing used blood. Receptors were obtained from a boy younger than 18 in good health.

This chain connects TRBV12-3 or TRBV12-4 to TRBJ2-5, with a tentative D call TRBD1 (6 bases). The CDR3 sequence is 14 residues long. Trimming removed 8 bases from V and 2 bases from J, with 15 bases in between. CDR3 coding DNA: TGTGCCAGCTCAAGACAGGAAAATCAAGAGACCCAGTACTTC. This sequence encodes CASSRQENQETQYF.

As concerns this clonotype: A single base separates this from a much larger clone, so it may be a read error. The chain combines TRBV20-1 with TRBJ1-4; D uncertain. Germline assignment: CDR1 DFQATT and CDR2 SNEGSKA (reference sequence). Trimming took off 0 bases at V and 10 bases at J, with 18 bases between the two ends. The CDR3 spans 15 residues. CDR3 DNA: TGCAGTGCTAGAGAAGCGACGGGGTGGGGTGGAAAACTGTTTTTT. It translates to CSAREATGWGGKLFF.

The sample holds one count of this clonotype. The chain links TRBV12-3 or TRBV12-4 to TRBJ1-5; D is possibly TRBD1 (5 bases). V lost 3 bases and J 5 bases, leaving 8 bases between the germline ends. The CDR3 is made up of 13 amino acids. In DNA form, the CDR3 reads TGTGCCAGCAGTTTTGTGGGGGATCAGCCCCAGCATTTT. As protein: CASSFVGDQPQHF.

This clonotype turned up a few times. The chain recombines TRBV10-3 with TRBJ1-2; 7 nucleotides match TRBD1. Germline CDR1 reads ENHRY; CDR2 reads SYGVKD. Unmatched junction bases numbered 5, after V lost 10 bases and J lost 3 bases. This CDR3 contains 12 residues. The CDR3 DNA sequence: TGTGCCACCCGACAGGGCTACTATGGCTACACCTTC. Translating gives CATRQGYYGYTF.

V is TRBV6-5 and J is TRBJ2-5; a weak D match, TRBD2 (5 bases). CDR1 is MNHEY, CDR2 SVGAGI, per germline. Trimming took off 2 bases at V and 5 bases at J, with 12 bases between the two ends. The CDR3 length is 14 residues. Written as DNA, the CDR3 is TGTGCCAGCAGTTACGGGTCGGGAAGGGAGACCCAGTACTTC. Residues: CASSYGSGRETQYF.

The rearrangement joins TRBV30 to TRBJ2-2, with TRBD1 matching 7 bases. Germline loops: CDR1 GTSNPN, CDR2 SVGIG (reference sequence). The length of the CDR3 is 15 residues. The trim removed 1 base at V and 3 bases at J, leaving 5 bases unmatched. CDR3 loop: CAWSDQGVDTGELFF. The CDR3 region has the DNA TGTGCCTGGAGTGACCAGGGGGTCGACACCGGGGAGCTGTTTTTT.

This clonotype showed up just a few times. The rearrangement links TRBV6-1 to TRBJ2-4; D is perhaps TRBD2 (6 bases). CDR3 length: 17 amino acids. Germline-derived CDR1 and CDR2 are MNHNS and SASEGT. V dropped 4 bases and J dropped 0 bases, with 16 bases sitting between them. This chain's CDR3 is CASSGQIGGLAKNIQYF. CDR3 sequence (DNA): TGTGCCAGCAGTGGGCAAATCGGGGGACTAGCCAAAAACATTCAGTACTTC.

This clonotype was seen more than once but under ten times. V usage is TRBV19 and J usage is TRBJ2-3; 8 nucleotides line up with TRBD2. V lost 1 base to trimming and J lost 0 bases; unmatched junction nucleotides: 3. Germline V gene sequence: CDR1 LNHDA, CDR2 SQIVND (reference sequence). The CDR3 is made up of 16 amino acids. CDR3 coding DNA: TGTGCCAGTAGTATAGGACTAGCGACTAGCACAGATACGCAGTATTTT. It encodes CASSIGLATSTDTQYF. Supplemented by reference TRBV19 and TRBJ2-3, the full variable domain reads DGGITQSPKYLFRKEGQNVTLSCEQNLNHDAMYWYRQDPGQGLRLIYYSQIVNDFQKGDIAEGYSVSREKKESFPLTVTSAQKNPTAFYLCASSIGLATSTDTQYFGPGTRLTVL.

The chain links TRBV12-3 or TRBV12-4 to TRBJ1-2; no definite D call. The V gene lost 2 bases and the J gene lost 3 bases, with 7 bases spanning the gap. The CDR3 runs to 13 residues. The CDR3 coding sequence is TGTGCCAGCAGTTTAAGACAATACTATGGCTACACCTTC. Its protein is CASSLRQYYGYTF.

The sample holds a few counts of this clonotype. The rearrangement links TRBV10-3 to TRBJ2-4; possible D gene TRBD1, 6 bases. Germline loops: CDR1 ENHRY, CDR2 SYGVKD. The CDR3 runs to 19 residues. V was cut by 0 bases and J by 0 bases, with 18 bases left in between. The CDR3 reads CAISESRGESKIAKNIQYF. CDR3 nucleotides: TGTGCCATCAGTGAGTCCAGGGGCGAATCAAAAATAGCCAAAAACATTCAGTACTTC.

This clonotype was counted between two and nine times. The gene calls are TRBV20-1 and TRBJ2-7; TRBD1 might be the D (5 bases). Trimming removed 3 bases at V and 3 bases at J, with 9 bases between. Germline assignment: CDR1 DFQATT and CDR2 SNEGSKA (reference sequence). CDR3 length: 12 residues. The CDR3 DNA sequence: TGCAGTGCTAGTGGGCAGGGCTACGAGCAGTACTTC. The encoded protein is CSASGQGYEQYF.

Only a few counts were recorded for this clonotype. As DNA, the CDR3 is TGTGCCAGCTCACCGGCAGGGGGCCATACCGGGGAGCTGTTTTTT. This gives the protein CASSPAGGHTGELFF. The J gene is TRBJ2-2, the V gene TRBV18; TRBD1 aligns across 8 bases. Germline values: CDR1 KGHSH, CDR2 LQKENI. Trimming removed 3 bases from V and 5 bases from J; junction bases left unmatched: 5. The CDR3 runs 15 residues.

V is TRBV7-3 and J is TRBJ2-1; 14 bases agree with TRBD2. The CDR3 is made up of 15 amino acids. CDR1 is SGHTA and CDR2 is FQGTGA in the germline V gene. V shed 5 bases, J shed 10 bases, and the junction held 7 bases outside the gene matches. Here the CDR3 reads CASSRTSGGLGEQFF. CDR3 in DNA: TGTGCCAGCAGCCGGACTAGCGGGGGGCTGGGAGAGCAGTTCTTC.

The chain carries TRBV6-5 and TRBJ2-7, with 8 positions matching TRBD1. With V trimmed by 7 bases and J by 2 bases, 4 bases remained unmatched. This CDR3 is built from 13 residues. Germline assignment: CDR1 MNHEY and CDR2 SVGAGI. The CDR3 reads CASTRTGTYEQYF. CDR3 DNA: TGTGCCAGCACCCGGACAGGGACCTACGAGCAGTACTTC.

V and J are TRBV5-6 and TRBJ1-6; TRBD1 agrees at 9 bases. The CDR3 sequence is 14 residues long. Looked up from germline, CDR1 is SGHDT and CDR2 is YYEEEE. V shed 4 bases, J shed 9 bases, and the junction held 5 bases outside the gene matches. CDR3 sequence: CASSGTGRASPLHF. Here the CDR3 DNA reads TGTGCCAGCAGCGGGACAGGGAGGGCTTCACCCCTCCACTTT.

The chain joins TRBV21-1 to TRBJ2-1; the listed D gene, TRBD2, was not tested against the DNA. TRBV21-1 is listed as a pseudogene. The CDR3 consists of 14 residues. The DNA of the CDR3 is TGTGCCAGCAATAGGGACTTCCTAGGCAATGAGCAGTTCTTC. Translation: CASNRDFLGNEQFF.

V usage is TRBV5-1 and J usage is TRBJ2-5; 8 nucleotides align to TRBD1. The end of the DNA aligns better with TRBJ2-1, so the J call may be wrong. The CDR3 has 15 amino acids. Looked up from germline, CDR1 is SGHRS and CDR2 is YFSETQ. Here the CDR3 DNA reads TGCGCCAGCAGCTTTTCAGGGGGCAAGGGGGATGAGCAGTTCTTC. Translated, it gives CASSFSGGKGDEQFF.

In this sample, this clonotype turned up a few times. V and J are TRBV29-1 and TRBJ2-5, with 10 bases fitting TRBD2. The DNA end is a closer match to TRBJ2-1, so the J assignment may be wrong. Germline CDR1 reads SQVTM; CDR2 reads ANQGSEA. This CDR3 comprises 13 residues. CDR3 in DNA: TGCAGCGTTGGAGCGGGGGGGCTCAATGAGCAGTTCTTC. This translates into CSVGAGGLNEQFF.

This chain joins TRBV5-1 and TRBJ2-7; TRBD2 agrees at 10 bases. This CDR3 spans 14 amino acids. CDR1 SGHRS and CDR2 YFSETQ come from the germline V gene. V was clipped by 5 bases and J by 9 bases; unmatched bases: 11. The CDR3 DNA is TGCGCCAGCAGTGCCCTAGCGGGGGAAGGAGGGCAGTACTTC. Residues: CASSALAGEGGQYF.

This clonotype was observed a few times. The CDR3 DNA is TGTGCCAGTAGTATTGTGACCGACACTGAAGCTTTCTTT. This translates into CASSIVTDTEAFF. The rearrangement joins TRBV19 to TRBJ1-1; D is unclear. Germline V gene data show CDR1 as LNHDA and CDR2 as SQIVND (reference sequence). V was pared by 3 bases and J by 3 bases, with 8 bases between. The CDR3 length is 13 residues.

This clonotype was detected a few times. This chain joins TRBV5-1 and TRBJ2-3; 7 nucleotides agree with TRBD1. The junction had 5 bases not matched to a gene; V was cut back by 3 bases and J by 1 base. The CDR3 runs 15 residues. Germline V gene sequence: CDR1 SGHRS, CDR2 YFSETQ. CDR3 in amino acids: CASSSRDSGTDTQYF. DNA for the CDR3: TGCGCCAGCAGCTCCCGGGACAGTGGCACAGATACGCAGTATTTT.

The chain couples TRBV29-1 to TRBJ1-1, with D perhaps TRBD1 (5 bases). There are 16 residues in the CDR3. The germline V gene has CDR1 SQVTM and CDR2 ANQGSEA. V was shortened by 4 bases and J by 4 bases, with 22 bases between the two germline ends. The CDR3 region has the DNA TGCAGCGTTGGAAGTGGGACGGGGTTTACCGGCACTGAAGCTTTCTTT. Amino acid sequence: CSVGSGTGFTGTEAFF.

This clonotype has a handful of counts. The chain employs TRBV20-1 and TRBJ2-3; 7 nucleotides align to TRBD1. Germline assignment: CDR1 DFQATT and CDR2 SNEGSKA (reference sequence). CDR3 length: 13 residues. The J segment lost 5 bases and the V segment lost 6 bases, leaving 8 bases of the junction unmatched. CDR3 DNA: TGCAGTGCCAATACAGGGGATCGAGATACGCAGTATTTT. Translated: CSANTGDRDTQYF.

The V call is TRBV2, the J call TRBJ1-1; D perhaps matches TRBD1 (5 bases). CDR1 is SNHLY, CDR2 FYNNEI, per germline. Between the trimmed V and J ends, which lost 3 bases and 3 bases, there was a span of 20 bases. CDR3 size: 17 residues. The CDR3 region is CASSDATGTPWYTEAFF. The CDR3 region has the DNA TGTGCCAGCAGTGACGCGACCGGGACCCCGTGGTACACTGAAGCTTTCTTT.

This clonotype has only a few counts. The J gene is TRBJ1-4, the V gene TRBV2; the D is unclear. The V end lost 8 bases, the J end lost 8 bases, and 9 bases lay between the germline ends. CDR3 length equals 11 residues. Germline CDR1 is SNHLY and CDR2 is FYNNEI. The chain's CDR3 is CASGHGEKLFF. CDR3 nucleotides: TGTGCCAGCGGCCATGGGGAAAAACTGTTTTTT.